This TCR beta chain was documented in a study of control samples from healthy donors and cancer patients. Clones were sequenced by immunoSEQ multiplex PCR, and TCRdb holds only the in-frame ones, with some missing. Here the sample spans fewer than 150,000 clones, about nine tenths being singletons. V was trimmed by 0 bases and J by 5 bases, leaving 17 bases between them. Germline V gene sequence: CDR1 LNHNV, CDR2 YYDKDF (reference sequence). The CDR3 length is 17 residues. The sequence was collected from a young man in good health. V is TRBV15 and J is TRBJ2-1; possible D gene TRBD1, 6 bases. The sequencing input was blood. CDR3 sequence: CATSRDLQGRRNNEQFF. The CDR3 nucleotides read TGTGCCACCAGCAGAGACTTACAGGGTCGAAGGAACAATGAGCAGTTCTTC. The full variable domain, with the rest looked up from reference TRBV15 and TRBJ2-1, is DAMVIQNPRYQVTQFGKPVTLSCSQTLNHNVMYWYQQKSSQAPKLLFHYYDKDFNNEADTPDNFQSRRPNTSFCFLDIRSPGLGDTAMYLCATSRDLQGRRNNEQFFGPGTRLTVL.